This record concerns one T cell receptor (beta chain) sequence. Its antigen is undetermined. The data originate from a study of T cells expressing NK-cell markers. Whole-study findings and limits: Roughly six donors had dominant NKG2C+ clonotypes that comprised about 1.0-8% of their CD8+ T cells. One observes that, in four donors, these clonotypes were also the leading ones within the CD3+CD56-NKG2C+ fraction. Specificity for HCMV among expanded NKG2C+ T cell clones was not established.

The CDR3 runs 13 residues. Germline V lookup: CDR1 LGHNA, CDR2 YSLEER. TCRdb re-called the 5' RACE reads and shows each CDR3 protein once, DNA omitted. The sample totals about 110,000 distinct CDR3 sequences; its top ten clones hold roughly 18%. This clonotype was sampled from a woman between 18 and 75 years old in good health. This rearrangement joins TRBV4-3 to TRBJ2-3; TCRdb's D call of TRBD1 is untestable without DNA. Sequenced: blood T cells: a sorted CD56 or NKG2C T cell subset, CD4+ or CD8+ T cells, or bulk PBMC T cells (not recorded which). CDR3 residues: CASSVTGVDTQYF.